Below, 19 T cell receptor beta chains from the same sample are listed, as sequenced in a study of blood T cells in healthy people across ages. Sample-barcoded 5' priming and a J-beta primer mix drove a second PCR of 7 to 11 cycles. TCRdb used MiXCR to reprocess the 5' RACE reads, holding one entry per CDR3 protein. The sample lists over 1.5 million distinct CDR3 sequences; roughly 52% were seen once. The sample comprised blood. The receptors derive from a woman between 40 and 50 years old in good health.

This clonotype occurred once. This chain links TRBV9 with TRBJ2-3; 12 bases are a match to TRBD2. Germline CDR1 is SGDLS and CDR2 is YYNGEE. The V segment lost 7 bases and the J segment 5 bases; nucleotides outside the gene matches: 14. The CDR3 spans 17 residues. This chain's CDR3 is CASCPAPLAGGLDTQYF. The CDR3 region has the DNA TGTGCCAGCTGCCCGGCCCCACTAGCGGGGGGCCTAGATACGCAGTATTTT.

This clonotype was picked up a small number of times. The gene calls are TRBV20-1 and TRBJ2-5; possible D gene TRBD2, 6 bases. V lost 1 base and J 0 bases, leaving 21 bases between the germline ends. The germline CDR1 and CDR2 sequences are DFQATT and SNEGSKA (reference sequence). The CDR3 is 18 amino acids. CDR3 coding DNA: TGCAGTGCTAGAGGGGACTCCTACTACGACGCGTACCAAGAGACCCAGTACTTC. Protein product: CSARGDSYYDAYQETQYF.

V and J are TRBV28 and TRBJ1-4; 8 positions agree with TRBD1. With V trimmed by 3 bases and J by 4 bases, 7 bases remained unmatched. Germline CDR1 is MDHEN and CDR2 is SYDVKM. This CDR3 comprises 16 residues. The CDR3 region has the DNA TGTGCCAGCAGTTTTTTTGGGACAGGCCGTAATGAAAAACTGTTTTTT. It yields the protein CASSFFGTGRNEKLFF.

The V call is TRBV6-2 or TRBV6-3, the J call TRBJ1-1, with D tentatively TRBD1 (5 bases). Germline-derived CDR1 and CDR2 are MNHEY and SVGEGT. The CDR3 spans 15 residues. V shed 5 bases and J shed 13 bases, with 26 bases lying between them. Written as DNA, the CDR3 is TGTGCCAGCAGTCCCCAAGACAGCCCCAGTATCGGGGTTTTCTTT. It codes for CASSPQDSPSIGVFF.

The chain couples TRBV20-1 to TRBJ1-5; TRBD1 matches 8 bases. Germline CDR1 and CDR2: DFQATT and SNEGSKA (reference sequence). The length of the CDR3 is 13 residues. Unmatched junction bases numbered 5, after V lost 4 bases and J lost 6 bases. DNA of the CDR3: TGCAGTGCTATCAGGGGGCTGGCTCAGCCCCAGCATTTT. Encoded protein: CSAIRGLAQPQHF.

The V call is TRBV6-2 or TRBV6-3, the J call TRBJ2-7, with D possibly matching TRBD2 (6 bases). Trimming removed 6 bases at V and 2 bases at J, with 14 bases between. This CDR3 region has 14 residues. Germline CDR1 reads MNHEY; CDR2 reads SVGEGT. CDR3 DNA: TGTGCCAGCAGCCGAGCGGGCTTACCCTACGAGCAGTACTTC. This sequence encodes CASSRAGLPYEQYF.

The V and J genes are TRBV7-8 and TRBJ2-7, with 9 positions matching TRBD1. Germline V gives CDR1 SGHVS, CDR2 FQNEAQ. The CDR3 runs 16 residues. V was clipped by 5 bases and J by 3 bases; unmatched bases: 11. The DNA of the CDR3 is TGTGCCAGCAGCCCACCGCCCGGACAGGGGAGCTACGAGCAGTACTTC. It is translated as CASSPPPGQGSYEQYF.

This chain links TRBV20-1 with TRBJ1-4, with TRBD1 matching over 7 bases. V lost 0 bases and J lost 7; bases outside the gene matches: 11. The CDR3 is 16 residues long. Germline V gene data show CDR1 as DFQATT and CDR2 as SNEGSKA (reference sequence). The DNA of the CDR3 is TGCAGTGCTAGAGATCTCTCGACAGGGTTGTCTGAAAAACTGTTTTTT. Amino acid sequence: CSARDLSTGLSEKLFF.

This clonotype was counted only a few times. The V call is TRBV4-3, the J call TRBJ2-3; D may match TRBD1 or TRBD2 (6 bases each). Trimming left V 0 bases short and J 4 bases short, with 17 bases between. The germline gives CDR1 LGHNA, CDR2 YSLEER. The CDR3 is 17 amino acids. The CDR3 nucleotides read TGCGCCAGCAGCCAAGATGGGTCGGGGGCTGAGTCAGATACGCAGTATTTT. Protein sequence: CASSQDGSGAESDTQYF.

The J gene is TRBJ2-5, the V gene TRBV7-2, with D hard to call. CDR1 and CDR2 from the germline V gene are SGHTA and FQGNSA. V was trimmed by 1 base and J by 6 bases, leaving 9 bases between them. The CDR3 totals 13 residues. The CDR3 nucleotides are TGTGCCAGCAGCTTAGAAATCGGCCAGACCCAGTACTTC. Its protein is CASSLEIGQTQYF.

This clonotype came up many times. The gene calls are TRBV7-3 and TRBJ2-1; D may be TRBD1 (6 bases). Germline V lookup: CDR1 SGHTA, CDR2 FQGTGA. The CDR3 runs to 12 residues. Trimming left V 2 bases short and J 10 bases short, with 9 bases between. CDR3 protein: CASSLQGREQFF. CDR3 nucleotides: TGTGCCAGCAGCTTACAGGGGCGGGAGCAGTTCTTC.

The chain recombines TRBV5-1 with TRBJ2-4; 8 bases fit TRBD1. CDR3 length equals 17 residues. The trim removed 2 bases at V and 6 bases at J, leaving 13 bases unmatched. Germline V gene sequence: CDR1 SGHRS, CDR2 YFSETQ. DNA for the CDR3: TGCGCCAGCAGCTTAGCCCCACTCCGGGACAGGTTAAACATTCAGTACTTC. It codes for CASSLAPLRDRLNIQYF.

This clonotype has just a few counts. V usage is TRBV7-2 and J usage is TRBJ2-5, with TRBD1 as a possible D gene (6 bases). The CDR3 length is 16 residues. Trimming left V 1 base short and J 5 bases short, with 17 bases between. Germline V gives CDR1 SGHTA, CDR2 FQGNSA. The DNA of the CDR3 is TGTGCCAGCAGCTTAGTTGTGGGGGCCGTCCAGGAGACCCAGTACTTC. Translation gives CASSLVVGAVQETQYF.

There are a few counts of this clonotype. The chain links TRBV24-1 to TRBJ2-1, with D uncertain. Germline values: CDR1 KGHDR, CDR2 SFDVKD. This CDR3 comprises 12 residues. V lost 0 bases and J lost 6, with 2 bases in between. This chain's CDR3 is CATSDLFNEQFF. CDR3 nucleotide sequence: TGTGCCACCAGTGATTTGTTCAATGAGCAGTTCTTC.

V gene TRBV5-1 combines with J gene TRBJ2-5; D is unresolved. Trimming took 5 bases from V and 2 from J, leaving 19 bases between them. There are 16 residues in the CDR3. From germline, CDR1 is SGHRS and CDR2 YFSETQ. CDR3 amino acids: CASSARPTLGQETQYF. DNA of the CDR3: TGCGCCAGCAGTGCCAGGCCGACACTCGGACAAGAGACCCAGTACTTC.

There are a few counts of this clonotype. The chain employs TRBV11-3 and TRBJ2-3, with 7 bases fitting TRBD2. Trimming cost V 2 bases and J 6 bases; bases outside gene matches: 14. Germline assignment: CDR1 SGHNT and CDR2 YENEEA. CDR3 length equals 17 residues. Here the CDR3 reads CASSLRGRDGGMDTQYF. The CDR3 nucleotides are TGTGCCAGCAGCTTACGTGGACGGGACGGGGGGATGGATACGCAGTATTTT.

This clonotype appeared a few times. The rearrangement joins TRBV29-1 to TRBJ1-5; D might be TRBD1 (5 bases). The germline V and J ends were trimmed by 4 bases and 4 bases, with 20 bases remaining between them. The CDR3 is 16 residues long. From germline, CDR1 is SQVTM and CDR2 ANQGSEA. The CDR3 reads CSVVFSTEHLNQPQHF. The CDR3 nucleotides are TGCAGCGTTGTTTTTTCGACAGAGCACCTTAATCAGCCCCAGCATTTT.

For this clonotype: At one end, the junction sequence differs from germline, possibly due to a read error. The V and J genes are TRBV28 and TRBJ2-3; the D gene is possibly TRBD2 (5 bases). The CDR3 contains 15 residues. CDR1 and CDR2 from the germline V gene are MDHEN and SYDVKM. CDR3 amino acids: CASSLWRTEGDRQYF. The CDR3 bases are TGTGCCAGCAGTTTATGGAGAACAGAGGGAGATAGGCAGTATTTT.

The chain carries TRBV10-3 and TRBJ2-3; maybe TRBD1 (7 bases). V shed 4 bases and J shed 2 bases, with 16 bases lying between them. Germline CDR1 ENHRY, CDR2 SYGVKD. The CDR3 is 16 residues long. For the CDR3, the DNA is TGTGCCATCAGTGGGACTCCCAGGGGGGACACAGATACGCAGTATTTT. Its protein product is CAISGTPRGDTDTQYF.